The present T cell receptor beta chain was sequenced within a study of radiotherapy plus CTLA-4 blockade in lung cancer. Turning to the study itself: Around 20% of enrolled patients responded objectively, and around 30% had disease control. Study-wide findings and caveats: After radiotherapy and ipilimumab, tumor-derived clones expanded in peripheral blood.

Enrolled patients, whose metastatic non-small-cell lung cancer was chemo-refractory, received focal radiation plus CTLA-4 blockade with ipilimumab. In the case of this clone: Its antigen is undetermined.

Germline V gives CDR1 SGHTA, CDR2 FQGNSA. V was shortened by 4 bases and J by 4 bases, with 10 bases between the two germline ends. CDR3 size: 13 residues. Clones were sequenced by immunoSEQ multiplex PCR, and TCRdb holds only the in-frame ones, with some missing. The profile covers some 50,000 clones, with approximately 84% appearing a single time and 4.5% to 5% taken by the ten largest. The clonotype comes from a human donor with non-small cell lung cancer whose response to radiotherapy plus ipilimumab could not be evaluated. This chain connects TRBV7-2 to TRBJ1-2, with D possibly matching TRBD1 (5 bases). Here the sequenced sample was peripheral blood, taken from a patient treated with radiotherapy plus ipilimumab. CDR3 residues: CASSSPGFYGYTF. CDR3 in DNA: TGTGCCAGCAGCTCGCCAGGGTTCTATGGCTACACCTTC.